This T cell receptor beta chain was found in a study of technical replicates of blood from a handful of donors. The germline gives CDR1 KGHSH, CDR2 LQKENI. Between the trimmed V and J ends, which lost 1 base and 5 bases, there was a span of 15 bases. CDR3 length: 16 residues. The table came from immunoSEQ multiplex PCR; TCRdb's copy has only in-frame clones and leaves some out. The sample has tens of thousands of clones, around 94% seen once. The chain carries TRBV18 and TRBJ2-1, with a tentative D call TRBD2 (5 bases). The sequenced sample consisted of T cells isolated from PBMCs. This receptor was taken from a human donor in good health. This CDR3 reads CASSPREGRNNNEQFF. CDR3 bases: TGTGCCAGCTCACCACGAGAGGGAAGGAACAACAATGAGCAGTTCTTC.